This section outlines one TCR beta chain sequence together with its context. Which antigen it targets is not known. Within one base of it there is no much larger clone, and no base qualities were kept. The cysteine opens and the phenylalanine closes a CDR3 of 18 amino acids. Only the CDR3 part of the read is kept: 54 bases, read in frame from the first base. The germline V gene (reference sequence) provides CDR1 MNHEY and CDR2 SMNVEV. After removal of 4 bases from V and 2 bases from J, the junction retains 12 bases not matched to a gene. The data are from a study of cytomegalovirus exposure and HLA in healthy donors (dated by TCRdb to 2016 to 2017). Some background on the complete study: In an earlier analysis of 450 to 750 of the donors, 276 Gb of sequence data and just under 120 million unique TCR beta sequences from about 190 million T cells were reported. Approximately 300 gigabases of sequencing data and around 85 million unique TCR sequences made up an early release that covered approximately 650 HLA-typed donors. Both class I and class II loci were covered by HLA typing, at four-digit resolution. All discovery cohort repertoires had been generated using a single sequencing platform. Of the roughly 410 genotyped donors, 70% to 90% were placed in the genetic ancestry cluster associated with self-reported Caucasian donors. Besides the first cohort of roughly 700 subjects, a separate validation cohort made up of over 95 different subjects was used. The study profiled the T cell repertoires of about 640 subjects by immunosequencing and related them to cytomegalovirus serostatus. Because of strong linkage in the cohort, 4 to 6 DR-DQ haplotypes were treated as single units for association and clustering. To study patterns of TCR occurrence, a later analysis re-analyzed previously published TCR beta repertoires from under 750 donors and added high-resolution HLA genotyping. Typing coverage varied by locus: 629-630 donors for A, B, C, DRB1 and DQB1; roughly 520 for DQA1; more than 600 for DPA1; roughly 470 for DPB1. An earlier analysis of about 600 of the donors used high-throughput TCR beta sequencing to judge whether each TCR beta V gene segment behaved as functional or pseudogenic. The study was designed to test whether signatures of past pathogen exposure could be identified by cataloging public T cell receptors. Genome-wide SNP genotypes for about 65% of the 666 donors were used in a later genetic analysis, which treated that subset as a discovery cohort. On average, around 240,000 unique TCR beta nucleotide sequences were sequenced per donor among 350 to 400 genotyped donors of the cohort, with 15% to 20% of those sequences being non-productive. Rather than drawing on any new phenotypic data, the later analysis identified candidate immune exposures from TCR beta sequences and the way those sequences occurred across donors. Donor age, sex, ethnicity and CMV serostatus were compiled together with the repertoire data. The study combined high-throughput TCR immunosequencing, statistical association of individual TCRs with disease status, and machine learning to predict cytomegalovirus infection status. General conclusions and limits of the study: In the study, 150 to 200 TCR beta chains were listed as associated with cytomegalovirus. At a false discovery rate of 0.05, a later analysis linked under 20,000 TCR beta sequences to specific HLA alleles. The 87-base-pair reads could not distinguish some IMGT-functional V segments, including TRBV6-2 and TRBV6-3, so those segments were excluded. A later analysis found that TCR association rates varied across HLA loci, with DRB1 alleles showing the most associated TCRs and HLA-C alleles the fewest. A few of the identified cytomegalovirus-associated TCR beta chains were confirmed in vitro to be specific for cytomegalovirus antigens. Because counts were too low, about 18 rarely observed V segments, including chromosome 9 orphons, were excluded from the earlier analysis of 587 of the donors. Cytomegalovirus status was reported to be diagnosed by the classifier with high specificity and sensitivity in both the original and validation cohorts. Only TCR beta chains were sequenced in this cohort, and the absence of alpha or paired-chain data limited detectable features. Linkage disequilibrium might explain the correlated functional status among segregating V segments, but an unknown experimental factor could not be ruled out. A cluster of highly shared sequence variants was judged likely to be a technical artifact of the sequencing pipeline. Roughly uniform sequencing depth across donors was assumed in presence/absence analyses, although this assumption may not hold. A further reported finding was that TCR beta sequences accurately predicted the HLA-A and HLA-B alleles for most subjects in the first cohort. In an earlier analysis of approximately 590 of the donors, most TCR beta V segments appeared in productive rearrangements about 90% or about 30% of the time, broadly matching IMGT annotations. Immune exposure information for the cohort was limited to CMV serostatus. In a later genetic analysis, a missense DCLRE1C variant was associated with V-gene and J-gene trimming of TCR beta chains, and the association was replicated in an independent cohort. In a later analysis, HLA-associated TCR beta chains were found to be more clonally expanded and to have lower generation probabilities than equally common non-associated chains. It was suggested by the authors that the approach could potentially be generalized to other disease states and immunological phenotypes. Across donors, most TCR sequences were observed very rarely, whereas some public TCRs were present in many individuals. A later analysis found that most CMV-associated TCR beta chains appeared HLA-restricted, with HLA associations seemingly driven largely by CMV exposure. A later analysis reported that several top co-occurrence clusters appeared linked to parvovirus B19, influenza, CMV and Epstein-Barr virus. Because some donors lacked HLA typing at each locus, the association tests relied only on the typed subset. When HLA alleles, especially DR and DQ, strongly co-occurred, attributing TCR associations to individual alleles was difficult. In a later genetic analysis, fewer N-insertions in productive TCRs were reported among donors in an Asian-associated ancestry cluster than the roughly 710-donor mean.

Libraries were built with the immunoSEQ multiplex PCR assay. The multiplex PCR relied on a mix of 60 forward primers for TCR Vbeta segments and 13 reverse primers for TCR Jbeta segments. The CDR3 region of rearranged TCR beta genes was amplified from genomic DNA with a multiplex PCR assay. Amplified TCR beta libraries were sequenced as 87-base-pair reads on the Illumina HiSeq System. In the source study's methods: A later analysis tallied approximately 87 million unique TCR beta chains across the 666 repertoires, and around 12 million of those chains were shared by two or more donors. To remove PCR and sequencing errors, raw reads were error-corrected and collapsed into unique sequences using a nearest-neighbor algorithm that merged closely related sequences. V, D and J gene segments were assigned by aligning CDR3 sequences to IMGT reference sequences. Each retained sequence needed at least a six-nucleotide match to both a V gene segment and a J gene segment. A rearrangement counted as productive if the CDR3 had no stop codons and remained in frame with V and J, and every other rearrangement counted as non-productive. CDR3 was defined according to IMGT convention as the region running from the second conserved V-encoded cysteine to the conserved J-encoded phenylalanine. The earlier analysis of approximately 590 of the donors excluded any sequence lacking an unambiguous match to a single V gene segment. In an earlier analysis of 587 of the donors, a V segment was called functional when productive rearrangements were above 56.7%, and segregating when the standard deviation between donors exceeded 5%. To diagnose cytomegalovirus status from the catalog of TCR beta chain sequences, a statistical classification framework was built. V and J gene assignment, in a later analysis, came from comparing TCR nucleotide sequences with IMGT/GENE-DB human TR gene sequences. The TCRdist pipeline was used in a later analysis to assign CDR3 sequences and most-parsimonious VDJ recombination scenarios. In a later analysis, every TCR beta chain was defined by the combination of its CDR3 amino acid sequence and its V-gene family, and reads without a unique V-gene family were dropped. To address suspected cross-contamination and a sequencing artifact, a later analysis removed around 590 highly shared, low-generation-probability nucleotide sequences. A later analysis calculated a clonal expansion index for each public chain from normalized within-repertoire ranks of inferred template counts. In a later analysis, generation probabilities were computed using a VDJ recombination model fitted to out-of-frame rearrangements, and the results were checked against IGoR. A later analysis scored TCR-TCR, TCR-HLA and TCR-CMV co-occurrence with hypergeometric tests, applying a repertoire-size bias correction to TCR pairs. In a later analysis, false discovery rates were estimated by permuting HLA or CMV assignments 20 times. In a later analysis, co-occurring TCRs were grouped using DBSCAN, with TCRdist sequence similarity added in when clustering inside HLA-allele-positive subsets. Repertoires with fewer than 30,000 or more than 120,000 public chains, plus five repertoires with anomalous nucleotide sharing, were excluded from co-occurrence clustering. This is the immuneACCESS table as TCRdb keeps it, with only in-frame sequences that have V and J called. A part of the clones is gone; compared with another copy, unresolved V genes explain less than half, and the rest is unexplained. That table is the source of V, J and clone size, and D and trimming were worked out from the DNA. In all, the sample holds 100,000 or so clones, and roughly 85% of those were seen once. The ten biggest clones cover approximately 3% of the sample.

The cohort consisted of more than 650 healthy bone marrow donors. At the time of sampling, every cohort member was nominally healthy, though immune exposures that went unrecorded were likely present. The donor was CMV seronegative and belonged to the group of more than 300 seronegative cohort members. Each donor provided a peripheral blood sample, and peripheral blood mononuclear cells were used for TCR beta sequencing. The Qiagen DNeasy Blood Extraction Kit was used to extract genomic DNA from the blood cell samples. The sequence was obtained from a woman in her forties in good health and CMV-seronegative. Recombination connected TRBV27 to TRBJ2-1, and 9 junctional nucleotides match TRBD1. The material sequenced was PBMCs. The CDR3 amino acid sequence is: CASSSSGGGTGTYNEQFF. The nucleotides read TGTGCCAGCAGTTCAAGCGGCGGCGGGACAGGGACCTACAATGAGCAGTTCTTC.